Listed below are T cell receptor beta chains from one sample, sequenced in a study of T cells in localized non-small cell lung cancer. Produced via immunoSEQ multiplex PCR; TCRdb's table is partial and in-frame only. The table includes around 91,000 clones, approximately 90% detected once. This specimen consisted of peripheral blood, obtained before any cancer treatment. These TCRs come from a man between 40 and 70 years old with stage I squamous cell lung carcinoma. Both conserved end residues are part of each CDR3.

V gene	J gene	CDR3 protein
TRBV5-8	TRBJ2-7	CASSLDGSQSSYEQYF
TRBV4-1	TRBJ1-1	CASSQDIYSAGDTEAFF
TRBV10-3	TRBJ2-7	CATEREASANEQYF
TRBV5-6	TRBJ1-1	CASSYGQGLNTEAFF
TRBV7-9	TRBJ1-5	CASSPGQVARPQHF
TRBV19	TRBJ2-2	CASSNEGADTGELFF
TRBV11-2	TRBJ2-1	CASSLYGRSSYNEQFF
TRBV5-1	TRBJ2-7	CASSDRTGGIYEQYF
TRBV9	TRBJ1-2	CASSLWTGLGGGYTF
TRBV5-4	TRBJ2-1	CASSLAQAEQFF
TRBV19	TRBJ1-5	CASIRDRYSNQPQHF
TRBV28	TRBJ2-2	CASSLSAQGSGELFF
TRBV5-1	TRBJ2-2	CASRDKMNTGELFF
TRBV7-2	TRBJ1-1	CASSRQGNTEAFF
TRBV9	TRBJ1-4	CASSVSPAAEKLFF
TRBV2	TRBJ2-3	CASKMGGGLTDTQYF
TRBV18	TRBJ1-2	CASSRQGDYGYTF
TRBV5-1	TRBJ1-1	CASSLVAWQNTEAFF